Included here is one T cell receptor (beta chain) sequence, with context. What it binds is unknown. Amplification used 60 Vbeta primers and 13 Jbeta primers. Generated by immunoSEQ multiplex PCR, the TCRdb table keeps only in-frame clones and is missing some. The table records around 140,000 clones, roughly 9.6% of them present only once. The data stem from a study of cytomegalovirus exposure and HLA in healthy donors. Overall study findings and caveats: Apparent HLA restriction characterized most CMV-associated TCR beta chains in a later analysis.

Unrecorded immune exposure was likely among donors, who were nominally healthy when sampled. The CDR3 totals 15 residues. The V gene lost 6 bases and the J gene lost 1 base, with 13 bases spanning the gap. The germline V gene encodes CDR1 MNHEY and CDR2 SVGAGI. This chain links TRBV6-5 with TRBJ1-5, with D possibly being TRBD1 (6 bases). The TCR sequence derives from a woman in her 40s in good health and CMV-seropositive. The sequencing sample was made of PBMCs. DNA of the CDR3: TGTGCCAGCAGATCACAGGGAGCCAGCAATCAGCCCCAGCATTTT. Its translation: CASRSQGASNQPQHF.